These 14 T cell receptor beta chains were sequenced from one sample in a study of blood T cell repertoires in COVID-19 (TCRdb year 2020). Libraries were constructed by the immunoSEQ multiplex PCR assay. The clones in this table, taken by TCRdb from immuneACCESS, are in-frame only. Not every clone is retained; where verified, under half of the shortfall comes from an unresolved V gene, and the cause of the rest is unknown. Within this sample are about 100,000 clones, with just over 85% of them counted one time only. The ten largest clones represent roughly 5% of the sample. The sample taken for sequencing was peripheral blood. These receptors were collected from a human donor in a cohort sampled during active COVID-19.

This clone occurred once. The chain recombines TRBV18 with TRBJ1-1; D remains ambiguous. Looked up from germline, CDR1 is KGHSH and CDR2 is LQKENI. Trimming shortened V by 5 bases and J by 1 base, and 8 bases separated the two germline ends. CDR3 length equals 13 residues. The CDR3 is CASSVEPNTEAFF. In nucleotides, the CDR3 is TGTGCCAGCTCAGTGGAGCCGAACACTGAAGCTTTCTTT.

This chain joins TRBV27 and TRBJ2-7; TRBD1 agrees at 10 bases. Losses at the gene ends were 5 bases for V and 0 bases for J; bases not matched to a gene: 7. CDR1 and CDR2 from the germline V gene are MNHEY and SMNVEV (reference sequence). This CDR3 has 16 amino acids. The CDR3 is CASSKWTGGSSYEQYF. As DNA, the CDR3 is TGTGCCAGCAGTAAATGGACAGGGGGTAGCTCCTACGAGCAGTACTTC.

This clone was seen a handful of times. The chain employs TRBV7-7 and TRBJ2-2; TRBD1 aligns across 7 bases. V was pared by 4 bases and J by 0 bases, with 8 bases of the junction left unmatched. This CDR3 has 17 residues. In germline, CDR1 is SSHAT, CDR2 FNYEAQ (reference sequence). The CDR3 DNA sequence: TGTGCCAGCAGCTATGTGACCGGGACAGCGAACACCGGGGAGCTGTTTTTT. Translating it yields CASSYVTGTANTGELFF.

The V and J genes are TRBV9 and TRBJ2-2; D perhaps matches TRBD1 (6 bases). This CDR3 has 16 residues. Germline V CDR1 and CDR2: SGDLS, YYNGEE. V was trimmed by 2 bases and J by 4 bases, leaving 15 bases between them. In nucleotides, the CDR3 is TGTGCCAGCAGCGTCAGTGCAACAGGGTCCACCGGGGAGCTGTTTTTT. This sequence encodes CASSVSATGSTGELFF.

This clone has only one observation. The chain uses TRBV18 and TRBJ1-2; TRBD1 aligns across 8 bases. The CDR3 consists of 13 residues. The V segment lost 3 bases and the J segment 5 bases; nucleotides outside the gene matches: 2. The germline gives CDR1 KGHSH, CDR2 LQKENI. CDR3 nucleotides: TGTGCCAGCTCACCGGGACAGGTTTATGGCTACACCTTC. Protein sequence: CASSPGQVYGYTF.

The chain recombines TRBV2 with TRBJ1-2; 7 nucleotides align to TRBD1. The CDR3 runs to 11 residues. The germline CDR1 and CDR2 sequences are SNHLY and FYNNEI. Germline trimming cut 6 bases from V and 8 bases from J; bases unmatched to any gene: 3. The CDR3 DNA is TGTGCCAGCAGGACAGGGCGCGGCTACACCTTC. It encodes CASRTGRGYTF. The whole variable domain, remainder taken from reference TRBV2 and TRBJ1-2, is EPEVTQTPSHQVTQMGQEVILRCVPISNHLYFYWYRQILGQKVEFLVSFYNNEISEKSEIFDDQFSVERPDGSNFTLKIRSTKLEDSAMYFCASRTGRGYTFGSGTRLTVV.

The rearrangement joins TRBV5-1 to TRBJ2-7; 8 bases are a match to TRBD1. Germline assignment: CDR1 SGHRS and CDR2 YFSETQ. The CDR3 has 15 amino acids. The ends lost 2 bases at V and 4 bases at J; junction bases unmatched: 8. CDR3 residues: CASSFGGRGLYEQYF. The CDR3 nucleotides are TGCGCCAGCAGCTTTGGGGGCAGGGGGCTTTACGAGCAGTACTTC.

This clone is a singleton in its sample. The chain carries TRBV27 and TRBJ2-7, with D possibly matching TRBD1 (6 bases). The V and J ends lost 5 bases and 4 bases respectively, with 6 bases between them. The CDR3 totals 11 residues. From germline, CDR1 is MNHEY and CDR2 SMNVEV (reference sequence). The CDR3 DNA is TGTGCCAGCAGTAGGGGGTACGAGCAGTACTTC. Its protein product is CASSRGYEQYF.

For this clone: Compared with germline, one end of the junction differs, possibly owing to a read error. The chain has TRBV6-1 and TRBJ1-6; TRBD1 is a possible D gene (5 bases). This CDR3 contains 16 residues. Germline-derived CDR1 and CDR2 are MNHNS and SASEGT. This CDR3 is CASREDRQTYNSPLHF. CDR3 DNA: TGTGCCAGCAGGGAAGATCGACAGACCTATAATTCACCCCTCCACTTT.

The chain carries TRBV7-3 and TRBJ2-1, with TRBD2 matching over 11 bases. CDR1 is SGHTA and CDR2 is FQGTGA in the germline V gene. This CDR3 contains 18 residues. V was clipped by 4 bases and J by 4 bases; unmatched bases: 12. CDR3 sequence: CASSSLPPTSGGYNEQFF. The CDR3 coding sequence is TGTGCCAGCAGCTCCCTACCCCCTACTAGCGGGGGTTACAATGAGCAGTTCTTC.

The chain has TRBV29-1 and TRBJ1-2; possible D gene TRBD1, 6 bases. The germline V and J ends were trimmed by 7 bases and 8 bases, with 17 bases remaining between them. The CDR3 sequence is 12 residues long. CDR1 and CDR2 from the germline V gene are SQVTM and ANQGSEA. This CDR3 is CSGRGAQSGYTF. CDR3 bases: TGCAGCGGACGGGGGGCGCAATCAGGCTACACCTTC.

V gene TRBV5-4 combines with J gene TRBJ2-1; 9 nucleotides match TRBD2. CDR3 size: 15 residues. The germline CDR1 and CDR2 sequences are SGHNT and YYREEE (reference sequence). The V segment lost 0 bases and the J segment 10 bases; nucleotides outside the gene matches: 8. CDR3 residues: CASSLERASGKEQFF. CDR3 DNA sequence: TGTGCCAGCAGCTTGGAAAGAGCTAGCGGGAAGGAGCAGTTCTTC.

The chain combines TRBV5-1 with TRBJ1-2; 7 positions agree with TRBD1. CDR3 length equals 14 residues. Losses at the gene ends were 2 bases for V and 4 bases for J; bases not matched to a gene: 5. In germline, CDR1 is SGHRS, CDR2 YFSETQ. The CDR3 protein is CASSLPGQSYGYTF. In DNA form, the CDR3 reads TGCGCCAGCAGCTTACCGGGACAGAGCTATGGCTACACCTTC.

This clone was seen more than once but under ten times. The chain recombines TRBV7-3 with TRBJ1-2, with TRBD1 matching over 7 bases. V was clipped by 5 bases and J by 8 bases; unmatched bases: 8. The CDR3 is made up of 13 amino acids. The germline V gene has CDR1 SGHTA and CDR2 FQGTGA. Here the CDR3 DNA reads TGTGCCAGCAGCACGACAGGGAAGGCAGGCTACACCTTC. The encoded protein is CASSTTGKAGYTF.